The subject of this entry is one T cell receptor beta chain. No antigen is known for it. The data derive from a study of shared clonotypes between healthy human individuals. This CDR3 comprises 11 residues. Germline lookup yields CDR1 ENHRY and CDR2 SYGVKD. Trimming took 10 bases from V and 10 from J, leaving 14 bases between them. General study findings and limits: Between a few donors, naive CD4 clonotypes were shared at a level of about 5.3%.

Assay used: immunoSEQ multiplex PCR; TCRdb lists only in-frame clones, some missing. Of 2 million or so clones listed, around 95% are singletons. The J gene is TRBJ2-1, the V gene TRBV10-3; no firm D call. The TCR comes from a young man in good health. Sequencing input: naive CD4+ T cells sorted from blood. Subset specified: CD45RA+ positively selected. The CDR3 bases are TGTGCCACCTCCTCTACCGGGGAGCAGTTCTTC. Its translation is CATSSTGEQFF.